This T cell receptor (beta chain) came from a study of T cells after yellow fever vaccination. With regard to this clonotype: Its antigen is not known.

TCRdb re-called the 5' RACE reads through MiXCR, storing one row per CDR3 protein. The sample records 500,000 to 650,000 distinct CDR3 sequences, 9% to 15% being singletons. The CDR3 sequence is 13 residues long. V was shortened by 6 bases and J by 2 bases, with 11 bases between the two germline ends. Study-wide results and limits: CD4 and CD8 compartments shared a small share of clonotypes, likely from convergent recombination.

The chain uses TRBV12-3 or TRBV12-4 and TRBJ2-7; D is perhaps TRBD1 (5 bases). The source was PBMCs, collected on the day of the yellow fever booster vaccination. The sequence came from a man in his thirties or forties who received the YFV17D yellow fever vaccine. Here the CDR3 reads CASRSTGPYEQYF. CDR3 DNA sequence: TGTGCCAGCAGAAGCACAGGTCCCTACGAGCAGTACTTC.